Presented here are 23 T cell receptor beta chains from one specimen sequenced in a study of control samples from healthy donors and cancer patients. Data came from immunoSEQ multiplex PCR; TCRdb stores just in-frame clones and leaves some out. The profile shows tens of thousands of clones, less than 95% of them singletons. The sequenced material came from PBMCs. The receptors here all came from a middle-aged woman with head and neck cancer.

This CDR3 is CASSSDLFPYF. CDR3 nucleotide sequence: TGTGCCAGCAGTTCCGACCTGTTCCCGTACTTC. J is TRBJ2-7 and V is TRBV28, with no clear D. The CDR3 has 11 amino acids. The V gene lost 4 bases and the J gene lost 12 bases, with 13 bases spanning the gap. Germline CDR1 is MDHEN and CDR2 is SYDVKM.

The rearrangement uses TRBV11-2 and TRBJ1-2, with a tentative D call TRBD1 (5 bases). Trimming took 7 bases from V and 3 from J, leaving 12 bases between them. Germline V lookup: CDR1 SGHAT, CDR2 FQNNGV. The CDR3 is 13 residues long. CDR3 in DNA: TGTGCCAGCAACCCGGGGCAGGACTATGGCTACACCTTC. This translates into CASNPGQDYGYTF. The full variable domain, rest sourced from reference TRBV11-2 and TRBJ1-2, is EAGVAQSPRYKIIEKRQSVAFWCNPISGHATLYWYQQILGQGPKLLIQFQNNGVVDDSQLPKDRFSAERLKGVDSTLKIQPAKLEDSAVYLCASNPGQDYGYTFGSGTRLTVV.

The rearrangement joins TRBV18 to TRBJ2-1; 12 nucleotides align to TRBD2. Germline assignment: CDR1 KGHSH and CDR2 LQKENI. The ends lost 0 bases at V and 5 bases at J; junction bases unmatched: 5. The CDR3 covers 17 residues. CDR3 nucleotides: TGTGCCAGCTCACCACCGACTAGCGGGAGTGGGGACAATGAGCAGTTCTTC. Translating gives CASSPPTSGSGDNEQFF.

The sample holds one count of this clone. The chain joins TRBV24-1 to TRBJ2-5; perhaps TRBD2 as D (6 bases). CDR3 size: 15 residues. The germline V and J ends were trimmed by 4 bases and 5 bases, with 16 bases remaining between them. The germline V gene encodes CDR1 KGHDR and CDR2 SFDVKD. The CDR3 loop is CATSDPRRALETQYF. The CDR3 nucleotides are TGTGCCACCAGTGACCCCCGGAGGGCTCTTGAGACCCAGTACTTC.

The chain is built from TRBV5-6 and TRBJ2-1; D remains unclear. Germline CDR1 SGHDT, CDR2 YYEEEE. The CDR3 totals 12 residues. V dropped 0 bases and J dropped 14 bases, with 12 bases sitting between them. CDR3 sequence (DNA): TGTGCCAGCAGCTTGGAAAGAACGGCAGAGTTCTTC. As protein: CASSLERTAEFF. Combining the CDR3 with reference TRBV5-6 and TRBJ2-1 gives the whole variable domain DAGVTQSPTHLIKTRGQQVTLRCSPKSGHDTVSWYQQALGQGPQFIFQYYEEEERQRGNFPDRFSGHQFPNYSSELNVNALLLGDSALYLCASSLERTAEFFGPGTRLTVL.

J is TRBJ2-1 and V is TRBV2; D may be TRBD1 (6 bases). Trimming took 8 bases from V and 3 from J, leaving 11 bases between them. Looked up from germline, CDR1 is SNHLY and CDR2 is FYNNEI. CDR3 length: 13 amino acids. The CDR3, as DNA: TGTGCCAGCCAGGGGCGGATCTACAATGAGCAGTTCTTC. Translated, it gives CASQGRIYNEQFF. Combining the CDR3 with reference TRBV2 and TRBJ2-1 gives the whole variable domain EPEVTQTPSHQVTQMGQEVILRCVPISNHLYFYWYRQILGQKVEFLVSFYNNEISEKSEIFDDQFSVERPDGSNFTLKIRSTKLEDSAMYFCASQGRIYNEQFFGPGTRLTVL.

The chain combines TRBV5-1 with TRBJ2-3; TRBD2 matches 7 bases. The V segment lost 4 bases and the J segment 2 bases; nucleotides outside the gene matches: 10. Germline CDR1 SGHRS, CDR2 YFSETQ. This CDR3 contains 16 residues. CDR3 loop: CASSHLGLVLTDTQYF. The CDR3 DNA follows: TGCGCCAGCAGCCATCTCGGACTAGTGCTCACAGATACGCAGTATTTT. Looking up the rest from reference TRBV5-1 and TRBJ2-3 gives the full variable domain: KAGVTQTPRYLIKTRGQQVTLSCSPISGHRSVSWYQQTPGQGLQFLFEYFSETQRNKGNFPGRFSGRQFSNSRSEMNVSTLELGDSALYLCASSHLGLVLTDTQYFGPGTRLTVL.

This clone was observed a few times. The gene calls are TRBV19 and TRBJ2-7; no clear D gene. The CDR3 has 14 amino acids. The germline V gene has CDR1 LNHDA and CDR2 SQIVND (reference sequence). V was pared by 4 bases and J by 5 bases, with 15 bases between. In DNA, the CDR3 is TGTGCCAGTAGTAATGGTCGGCTGTCCCACGAGCAGTACTTC. Residues: CASSNGRLSHEQYF.

This clone has only a few counts. V gene TRBV27 combines with J gene TRBJ2-1; 12 positions match TRBD1. Germline CDR1 reads MNHEY; CDR2 reads SMNVEV (reference sequence). The J segment lost 5 bases and the V segment lost 5 bases, leaving 4 bases of the junction unmatched. The CDR3 is made up of 15 amino acids. The CDR3 DNA reads as TGTGCCAGCAGTGCCGGGACAGGGGGCCACAATGAGCAGTTCTTC. Translation gives CASSAGTGGHNEQFF.

V is TRBV6-5 and J is TRBJ1-1, with D possibly matching TRBD1 (5 bases). This CDR3 region has 15 residues. The germline V gene has CDR1 MNHEY and CDR2 SVGAGI. Trimming cost V 4 bases and J 1 base, with 13 bases left between them. CDR3: CASSFRDSSNTEAFF. CDR3 sequence (DNA): TGTGCCAGCAGTTTCAGGGATTCGTCGAACACTGAAGCTTTCTTT.

The chain uses TRBV5-1 and TRBJ1-2, with D possibly TRBD1 on 6 matching bases. V dropped 4 bases and J dropped 4 bases, with 11 bases sitting between them. Germline assignment: CDR1 SGHRS and CDR2 YFSETQ. This CDR3 is built from 13 residues. This CDR3 is CASSPTGAYGYTF. The CDR3 DNA sequence: TGCGCCAGCAGCCCGACAGGCGCCTATGGCTACACCTTC.

The J gene is TRBJ2-3, the V gene TRBV7-3; weak D call: TRBD1 (6 bases). Germline CDR1 SGHTA, CDR2 FQGTGA. Deletions cut 1 base from V and 2 bases from J, with 10 bases between. The CDR3 length is 15 residues. The CDR3 here is CASSLSQGHTDTQYF. CDR3 coding DNA: TGTGCCAGCAGCTTAAGTCAGGGGCACACAGATACGCAGTATTTT.

The chain couples TRBV5-4 to TRBJ2-1, with D possibly TRBD2 on 6 matching bases. The V gene's germline CDR1 is SGHNT and CDR2 YYREEE (reference sequence). The CDR3 length is 14 residues. Trimming stripped 1 base from V and 8 bases from J, with 13 bases between. The chain's CDR3 is CASSLTSKNDEQFF. In DNA form, the CDR3 reads TGTGCCAGCAGCTTGACTAGCAAGAACGATGAGCAGTTCTTC.

The CDR3 here is CASSQDGGVRAFF. The CDR3, as DNA: TGTGCCAGCAGCCAAGATGGAGGGGTGAGAGCTTTCTTT. The V gene is TRBV3-1 (or the pseudogene TRBV3-2), the J gene TRBJ1-1; D perhaps matches TRBD1 (5 bases). The CDR3 runs to 13 residues. Germline assignment: CDR1 LGHDT and CDR2 YNNKEL (reference sequence). V shed 0 bases and J shed 10 bases, with 12 bases lying between them.

The chain recombines TRBV28 with TRBJ2-2; no clear D gene. V gave up 8 bases and J gave up 0 bases, with 4 bases separating them. Germline V gene lookup returns CDR1 MDHEN and CDR2 SYDVKM. The CDR3 runs to 12 residues. The chain's CDR3 is CASGPNTGELFF. CDR3 in DNA: TGTGCCAGCGGGCCGAACACCGGGGAGCTGTTTTTT.

This rearrangement joins TRBV7-9 to TRBJ1-3; D call uncertain. In germline, CDR1 is SEHNR, CDR2 FQNEAQ (reference sequence). This CDR3 comprises 14 residues. With 4 bases removed from V and 0 bases from J, the gap between germline ends came to 7 bases. CDR3 sequence reads: CASSSRVSGNTIYF. The CDR3 DNA is TGTGCCAGCAGCTCCCGAGTCTCTGGAAACACCATATATTTT.

The V gene is TRBV25-1, the J gene TRBJ2-1, with TRBD2 as a possible D gene (5 bases). Trimming stripped 11 bases from V and 2 bases from J, with 10 bases between. Germline V CDR1 and CDR2: MGHDK, SYGVNS. The length of the CDR3 is 12 residues. The CDR3 coding sequence is TGTGCCGGAGGCGGAACCTACAATGAGCAGTTCTTC. This sequence encodes CAGGGTYNEQFF.

The J gene is TRBJ2-7, the V gene TRBV14, with a tentative D call TRBD2 (6 bases). CDR3 length: 13 amino acids. The V and J ends lost 4 bases and 6 bases respectively, with 13 bases between them. CDR1 is SGHDN, CDR2 FVKESK, per germline. The CDR3: CASSLYQGGEQYF. DNA for the CDR3: TGTGCCAGCAGCCTATACCAGGGAGGCGAGCAGTACTTC.

J is TRBJ2-1 and V is TRBV2; no firm D call. Trimming removed 2 bases at V and 6 bases at J, with 11 bases between. The CDR3 sequence is 14 residues long. Per the germline V gene, CDR1 is SNHLY and CDR2 is FYNNEI. The CDR3 is CASSELRGPNEQFF. DNA for the CDR3: TGTGCCAGCAGTGAACTTCGCGGCCCCAATGAGCAGTTCTTC.

The V and J genes are TRBV2 and TRBJ1-5; 9 positions agree with TRBD1. The CDR3 is 14 amino acids. Unmatched junction bases numbered 3, after V lost 4 bases and J lost 5 bases. Germline V CDR1 and CDR2: SNHLY, FYNNEI. In nucleotides, the CDR3 is TGTGCCAGCAGTGGGGGACAGGGTTATCAGCCCCAGCATTTT. Protein product: CASSGGQGYQPQHF.

The chain uses TRBV9 and TRBJ2-1; 10 positions match TRBD2. The CDR3 is 21 amino acids. Losses at the gene ends were 4 bases for V and 0 bases for J; bases not matched to a gene: 19. Germline CDR1 is SGDLS and CDR2 is YYNGEE. The DNA for the CDR3 is TGTGCCAGCAGCAAACCCAGCGGGGGGGCCATTAGTCTTGGCTCCTACAATGAGCAGTTCTTC. Encoded protein: CASSKPSGGAISLGSYNEQFF.

This clone is a singleton in its sample. The chain carries TRBV6-2 or TRBV6-3 and TRBJ1-1; a weak D match, TRBD1 (6 bases). Germline values: CDR1 MNHEY, CDR2 SVGEGT. This CDR3 region has 13 residues. V was clipped by 6 bases and J by 0 bases, with 8 bases between them. The CDR3 DNA reads as TGTGCCAGCAGCGGACAGCTGAACACTGAAGCTTTCTTT. Translation gives CASSGQLNTEAFF.

V usage is TRBV10-3 and J usage is TRBJ1-1, with 7 bases fitting TRBD1. CDR1 ENHRY and CDR2 SYGVKD come from the germline V gene. V was clipped by 7 bases and J by 2 bases; unmatched bases: 1. The CDR3 consists of 12 residues. CDR3 coding DNA: TGTGCCATCAACAGGGGTAACACTGAAGCTTTCTTT. This gives the protein CAINRGNTEAFF.